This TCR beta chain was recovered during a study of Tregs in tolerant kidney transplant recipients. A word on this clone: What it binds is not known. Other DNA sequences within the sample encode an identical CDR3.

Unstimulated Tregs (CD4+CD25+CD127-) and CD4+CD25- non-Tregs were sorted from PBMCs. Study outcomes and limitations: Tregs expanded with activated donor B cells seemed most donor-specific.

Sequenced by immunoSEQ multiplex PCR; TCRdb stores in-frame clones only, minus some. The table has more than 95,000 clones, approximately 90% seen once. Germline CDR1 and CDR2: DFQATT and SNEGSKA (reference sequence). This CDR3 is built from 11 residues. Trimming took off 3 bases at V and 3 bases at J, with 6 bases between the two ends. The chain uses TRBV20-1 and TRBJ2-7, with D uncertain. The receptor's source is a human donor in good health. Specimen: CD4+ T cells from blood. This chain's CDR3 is CSARGYYEQYF. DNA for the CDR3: TGCAGTGCTAGGGGCTACTACGAGCAGTACTTC.